A single sample gave rise to the 21 T cell receptor beta chains below, sequenced in a study of identifying expanded T cells in peripheral blood. The assay was immunoSEQ multiplex PCR, and TCRdb's table has in-frame clones only and misses some. The sample consists of roughly 75,000 clones, approximately 87% of them appearing once. Sequenced sample: blood. The receptors were gathered from a person between 18 and 69 years old in good health.

The chain employs TRBV18 and TRBJ1-5; TRBD1 is a possible D gene (5 bases). Germline CDR1 KGHSH, CDR2 LQKENI. The V and J ends lost 4 bases and 0 bases respectively, with 31 bases between them. The CDR3 totals 22 residues. As DNA, the CDR3 is TGTGCCAGCTCACTTTCTTCCCAACGACGGACACAAAAACAAGATAGCAATCAGCCCCAGCATTTT. Protein sequence: CASSLSSQRRTQKQDSNQPQHF.

The sample holds a few counts of this clone. The chain carries TRBV30 and TRBJ1-2, with 10 bases matching TRBD1. Germline trimming cut 4 bases from V and 7 bases from J; bases unmatched to any gene: 9. The V gene's germline CDR1 is GTSNPN and CDR2 SVGIG (reference sequence). This CDR3 has 14 amino acids. In DNA form, the CDR3 reads TGTGCCTGGATGGTAGGGGACAGGGGAAGTGGCTACACCTTC. The encoded protein is CAWMVGDRGSGYTF.

The V gene is TRBV5-4, the J gene TRBJ2-3, with D possibly being TRBD1 (7 bases). The germline V and J ends were trimmed by 4 bases and 5 bases, with 11 bases remaining between them. The CDR3 is 13 amino acids. The V gene's germline CDR1 is SGHNT and CDR2 YYREEE (reference sequence). Here the CDR3 reads CASSQGGLDTQYF. The CDR3 DNA reads as TGTGCCAGCAGCCAGGGGGGATTAGATACGCAGTATTTT.

The chain employs TRBV6-6 and TRBJ1-2, with unresolved D. Trimming left V 9 bases short and J 4 bases short, with 12 bases between. The germline V gene has CDR1 MNHNY and CDR2 SVGAGI (reference sequence). The CDR3 has 12 amino acids. The DNA for the CDR3 is TGTGCCAGTTCGTCCCGGCCCTATGGCTACACCTTC. Amino acid sequence: CASSSRPYGYTF.

The rearrangement uses TRBV29-1 and TRBJ2-7, with 13 nucleotides matching TRBD2. CDR1 is SQVTM and CDR2 is ANQGSEA in the germline V gene. V gave up 5 bases and J gave up 9 bases; unmatched junction bases: 7. The CDR3 extends over 13 amino acids. This chain's CDR3 is CSVRTSGSEVQYF. The DNA of the CDR3 is TGCAGCGTTAGGACTAGCGGGAGTGAAGTGCAGTACTTC.

This clone was found a few times. This chain's CDR3 is CAWSVAGQARNTEAFF. Written as DNA, the CDR3 is TGTGCCTGGAGTGTCGCGGGACAGGCGCGGAACACTGAAGCTTTCTTT. The chain carries TRBV30 and TRBJ1-1; 8 bases align to TRBD1. Trimming at V came to 0 bases and at J to 1 base, leaving 7 bases not matched to a gene. The germline CDR1 and CDR2 sequences are GTSNPN and SVGIG (reference sequence). The CDR3 totals 16 residues.

V usage is TRBV27 and J usage is TRBJ1-5; the D gene is possibly TRBD1 (5 bases). The V end was cut by 7 bases, the J end by 6 bases, with 13 bases between. The germline CDR1 and CDR2 sequences are MNHEY and SMNVEV (reference sequence). The CDR3 sequence is 13 residues long. CDR3 residues: CASIQGLAQPQHF. CDR3 nucleotides: TGTGCCAGCATTCAGGGCCTCGCTCAGCCCCAGCATTTT.

The chain combines TRBV10-3 with TRBJ2-1, with TRBD2 identical over 8 bases. This CDR3 region has 14 residues. Germline V gives CDR1 ENHRY, CDR2 SYGVKD. The trim removed 7 bases at V and 0 bases at J, leaving 2 bases unmatched. The CDR3 spells CAIKSGSSYNEQFF. The CDR3 DNA sequence: TGTGCCATCAAAAGCGGGAGCTCCTACAATGAGCAGTTCTTC.

This clone has a handful of counts. The chain employs TRBV7-8 and TRBJ2-3; 7 bases are shared with TRBD2. The V and J ends lost 5 bases and 0 bases, in that order; junction bases with no gene match: 5. This CDR3 has 15 residues. Germline lookup yields CDR1 SGHVS and CDR2 FQNEAQ. The DNA for the CDR3 is TGTGCCAGCAGCCCGACTAGCAGGAGCACAGATACGCAGTATTTT. Its protein product is CASSPTSRSTDTQYF.

The chain uses TRBV11-2 and TRBJ1-1; D call uncertain. Germline V CDR1 and CDR2: SGHAT, FQNNGV. The CDR3 is 14 residues long. Trimming removed 7 bases from V and 0 bases from J, with 12 bases in between. The DNA of the CDR3 is TGTGCCAGCACCCAGCCGGGAATGAACACTGAAGCTTTCTTT. Amino acids: CASTQPGMNTEAFF.

The chain joins TRBV12-2 to TRBJ2-3; no check of the table's D call, TRBD1, against the DNA was made. TRBV12-2 is marked as a pseudogene. This CDR3 is built from 16 residues. CDR3 amino acids: CASRLVDRETTDTQYF. The CDR3 region has the DNA TGTGCAAGTCGCTTAGTAGACAGGGAGACCACAGATACGCAGTATTTT.

The genes are TRBV27 and TRBJ1-1; the D gene is possibly TRBD1 (6 bases). Germline CDR1 and CDR2: MNHEY and SMNVEV (reference sequence). This CDR3 is 14 amino acids long. Trimming left V 6 bases short and J 6 bases short, with 17 bases between. The CDR3 sequence: CASRRQALFPEAFF. CDR3 nucleotide sequence: TGTGCCAGCAGAAGACAGGCACTTTTCCCTGAAGCTTTCTTT.

The chain employs TRBV4-1 and TRBJ2-1; unclear D gene. Per the germline V gene, CDR1 is MGHRA and CDR2 is YSYEKL. The CDR3 is 15 amino acids. Trimming removed 1 base at V and 8 bases at J, with 15 bases between. This CDR3 is CASSQVFPSPDEQFF. In DNA form, the CDR3 reads TGCGCCAGCAGCCAAGTTTTTCCTTCTCCCGATGAGCAGTTCTTC.

J is TRBJ1-5 and V is TRBV6-6; TRBD1 agrees at 8 bases. The V and J ends lost 6 bases and 4 bases, in that order; junction bases with no gene match: 11. Germline lookup yields CDR1 MNHNY and CDR2 SVGAGI (reference sequence). This CDR3 has 16 amino acids. CDR3 region: CASSLGQGSGNQPQHF. DNA of the CDR3: TGTGCCAGCAGCTTAGGACAGGGCTCGGGAAATCAGCCCCAGCATTTT.

The chain employs TRBV6-1 and TRBJ1-4; TRBD1 aligns across 10 bases. The CDR3 contains 16 residues. Trimming cost V 3 bases and J 7 bases; bases outside gene matches: 8. Per the germline V gene, CDR1 is MNHNS and CDR2 is SASEGT. CDR3 sequence reads: CASSDMTGGSREKLFF. For the CDR3, the DNA is TGTGCCAGCAGTGACATGACAGGGGGCTCGCGTGAAAAACTGTTTTTT.

The CDR3 loop reads CASSVAAPGLAAFEQFF. The CDR3 nucleotides are TGTGCCAGCAGCGTAGCCGCCCCCGGACTAGCGGCTTTTGAGCAGTTCTTC. The chain has TRBV9 and TRBJ2-1; 10 nucleotides line up with TRBD2. V lost 0 bases, J lost 9 bases, and 12 bases stayed unmatched. The germline gives CDR1 SGDLS, CDR2 YYNGEE. The CDR3 extends over 17 amino acids.

The chain links TRBV5-1 to TRBJ1-2; tentative D call: TRBD1 (6 bases). The V gene lost 4 bases and the J gene lost 6 bases, with 13 bases spanning the gap. Germline V gives CDR1 SGHRS, CDR2 YFSETQ. There are 13 residues in the CDR3. CDR3 bases: TGCGCCAGCAGCCTCCAACAGGGAAATGGCTACACCTTC. This encodes CASSLQQGNGYTF.

This chain links TRBV7-2 with TRBJ1-5; 7 bases align to TRBD1. After removal of 6 bases from V and 7 bases from J, the junction contained 3 bases not matched to a gene. The CDR3 contains 12 residues. The germline CDR1 and CDR2 sequences are SGHTA and FQGNSA. The CDR3 reads CASRTGKQPQHF. The CDR3, as DNA: TGTGCCAGCAGGACAGGGAAACAGCCCCAGCATTTT.

This clone was seen a few times. The chain combines TRBV29-1 with TRBJ1-1; D ambiguous. The germline gives CDR1 SQVTM, CDR2 ANQGSEA. This CDR3 region has 14 residues. Trimming stripped 3 bases from V and 1 base from J, with 12 bases between. The chain's CDR3 is CSVDWADQNTEAFF. The CDR3 nucleotides read TGCAGCGTTGATTGGGCAGACCAGAACACTGAAGCTTTCTTT.

This chain uses TRBV9 with TRBJ2-2, with D possibly matching TRBD2 (6 bases). The germline V gene encodes CDR1 SGDLS and CDR2 YYNGEE. The CDR3 consists of 15 residues. Trimming cost V 0 bases and J 4 bases, with 10 bases left between them. CDR3 loop: CASSVDGSGTGELFF. The CDR3 nucleotides read TGTGCCAGCAGCGTAGACGGGAGTGGCACCGGGGAGCTGTTTTTT.

The genes are TRBV7-3 and TRBJ2-2, with 8 nucleotides matching TRBD1. The CDR3 is 16 amino acids. V lost 5 bases to trimming and J lost 0 bases; unmatched junction nucleotides: 5. Germline V gene data show CDR1 as SGHTA and CDR2 as FQGTGA. CDR3 in DNA: TGTGCCAGCAGCGTTCAGGGGGCCGCGAACACCGGGGAGCTGTTTTTT. Translating gives CASSVQGAANTGELFF.